This T cell receptor (beta chain) emerged from a study of cytomegalovirus exposure and HLA in healthy donors. The PCR contained 60 Vbeta and 13 Jbeta primers. Sequenced by immunoSEQ multiplex PCR; TCRdb stores in-frame clones only, minus some. The data show more than 95,000 clones, roughly a tenth seen once. V lost 3 bases and J 7 bases, leaving 10 bases between the germline ends. Per germline, CDR1 SEHNR and CDR2 FQNEAQ (reference sequence). The CDR3 loop spans 13 amino acids. In its sample, this clone was seen a few times. The TCR originated in a man under 40 in good health and CMV-seronegative. Source material: PBMCs. The J gene is TRBJ2-1, the V gene TRBV7-9; tentative D call: TRBD1 (7 bases). CDR3 sequence (DNA): TGTGCCAGCAGCTTGGAGGGGGCGAATGAGCAGTTCTTC. Encoded protein: CASSLEGANEQFF.